The T cell receptor beta chain described here comes from a study of blood T cell repertoires in COVID-19. The wider study: From T cells, B-cell-depleted T cells, or PBMCs came the material, which was cDNA or gDNA.

The CDR3 extends over 13 amino acids. Germline-derived CDR1 and CDR2 are SNHLY and FYNNEI. V shed 6 bases and J shed 2 bases, with 10 bases lying between them. Using immunoSEQ multiplex PCR, the repertoire was profiled, and TCRdb retains in-frame clones only, with some absent. The sample records 250,000 or so clones, approximately 85% being singletons. Participants spanned ages roughly 18 to 90 years and resided in about two dozen US areas. The study assigned cohorts using participant-reported clinical history. This sequence was found in a woman aged 50 to 60 who had recovered from COVID-19. The chain joins TRBV2 to TRBJ1-1; D is possibly TRBD1 (5 bases). The specimen sequenced was PBMCs or T cells enriched from blood (not recorded which). This CDR3 is CASRGQFNTEAFF. CDR3 in DNA: TGTGCCAGCAGGGGGCAGTTTAACACTGAAGCTTTCTTT.